The rows below give T cell receptor beta chains drawn from one sample of a study of control samples from healthy donors and cancer patients. The protocol was immunoSEQ multiplex PCR, while the TCRdb copy is restricted to in-frame clones and leaves out a portion. The sample holds about 150,000 clones; over 85% are singletons and the top ten take 5.8%. Sequencing was carried out using blood. The receptors come from a man aged 18 to 30 in good health. CDR3s include the opening cysteine and the closing phenylalanine or tryptophan. The D gene is left open where the match is weak. Expanded clones are given a class, and other clones once, few, many or no size at all.

abundance: -
j_gene: TRBJ1-2
d_gene: -
v_gene: TRBV6-6
CDR3nt: TGTGCCAGCAGTTTTCCAGCTAACTATGGCTACACCTTC
CDR3aa: CASSFPANYGYTF

abundance: once
j_gene: TRBJ1-3
d_gene: -
v_gene: TRBV4-2
CDR3nt: TGTGCCAGCAGCCAAGCGCAAAGCTCTGGAAACACCATATATTTT
CDR3aa: CASSQAQSSGNTIYF

abundance: -
j_gene: TRBJ2-1
d_gene: -
v_gene: TRBV5-1
CDR3nt: TGCGCCAGCAGCTCCAGCGATGAGCAGTTCTTC
CDR3aa: CASSSSDEQFF

abundance: -
j_gene: TRBJ1-5
d_gene: -
v_gene: TRBV28
CDR3nt: TGTGCCAGCAGTTTTTTACTAGGACAGCCCCAGCATTTT
CDR3aa: CASSFLLGQPQHF

abundance: -
j_gene: TRBJ2-4
d_gene: TRBD1
v_gene: TRBV5-8
CDR3nt: TGTGCCAGCAGCTTTTGGTCAGGGGGCGCGACCAAAAACATTCAGTACTTC
CDR3aa: CASSFWSGGATKNIQYF

abundance: -
j_gene: TRBJ2-7
d_gene: -
v_gene: TRBV6-5
CDR3nt: TGTGCCAGCAGTTATCGGAATTCCTACGAGCAGTACTTC
CDR3aa: CASSYRNSYEQYF

abundance: -
j_gene: TRBJ1-2
d_gene: -
v_gene: TRBV29-1
CDR3nt: TGCAGCGTTGGGAGGGGGTCCTATGGCTACACCTTC
CDR3aa: CSVGRGSYGYTF

abundance: few
j_gene: TRBJ1-2
d_gene: TRBD1
v_gene: TRBV5-1
CDR3nt: TGCGCCAGCAGCCTCTTATCAGGGGGGCGCGTCGATGGCTACACCTTC
CDR3aa: CASSLLSGGRVDGYTF

abundance: -
j_gene: TRBJ2-5
d_gene: TRBD2
v_gene: TRBV5-8
CDR3nt: TGTGCCAGCAGCCGACTAGCGGGAGTAGAGACCCAGTACTTC
CDR3aa: CASSRLAGVETQYF

abundance: few
j_gene: TRBJ1-1
d_gene: -
v_gene: TRBV30
CDR3nt: TGTGCCTGGTGGGGGGGATATACTGAAGCTTTCTTT
CDR3aa: CAWWGGYTEAFF

abundance: -
j_gene: TRBJ2-5
d_gene: -
v_gene: TRBV27
CDR3nt: TGTGCCAGCAGTCTGGGGGAGACCCAGTACTTC
CDR3aa: CASSLGETQYF

abundance: -
j_gene: TRBJ2-4
d_gene: -
v_gene: TRBV2
CDR3nt: TGTGCCAGCTTCGGGCTACTAGCCAAAAACATTCAGTACTTC
CDR3aa: CASFGLLAKNIQYF

abundance: -
j_gene: TRBJ1-6
d_gene: -
v_gene: TRBV4-1
CDR3nt: TGCGCCAGCAGCCAACGCGGGGATAGCTCCTATAATTCACCCCTCCACTTT
CDR3aa: CASSQRGDSSYNSPLHF

abundance: once
j_gene: TRBJ2-7
d_gene: TRBD2
v_gene: TRBV7-6
CDR3nt: TGTGCCAGCAGCTTAGCCGCGGGGGGGACCTACGAGCAGTACTTC
CDR3aa: CASSLAAGGTYEQYF

abundance: -
j_gene: TRBJ1-3
d_gene: -
v_gene: TRBV3-1/TRBV3-2
CDR3nt: TGTGCCAGCAGCCAAGTCCTAGGGGCCTTCAGCTCTGGAAACACCATATATTTT
CDR3aa: CASSQVLGAFSSGNTIYF

abundance: -
j_gene: TRBJ1-5
d_gene: -
v_gene: TRBV6-6
CDR3nt: TGTGCCAGCAGTTACTCGGGGAGTAGCAATCAGCCCCAGCATTTT
CDR3aa: CASSYSGSSNQPQHF

abundance: -
j_gene: TRBJ2-1
d_gene: TRBD2
v_gene: TRBV4-2
CDR3nt: TGTGCCAGCAGCCAAGTGGGTCCGGCGGGAGGCCTTTACAATGAGCAGTTCTTC
CDR3aa: CASSQVGPAGGLYNEQFF

abundance: -
j_gene: TRBJ1-1
d_gene: -
v_gene: TRBV4-3
CDR3nt: TGCGCCAGCAGCCAAGGTCAAGGGGCTACAAACACTGAAGCTTTCTTT
CDR3aa: CASSQGQGATNTEAFF

abundance: -
j_gene: TRBJ2-1
d_gene: TRBD2
v_gene: TRBV11-3
CDR3nt: TGTGCCAGCAGCCTAGGGACTAGCGGAAACAATGAGCAGTTCTTC
CDR3aa: CASSLGTSGNNEQFF

abundance: -
j_gene: TRBJ1-6
d_gene: -
v_gene: TRBV5-4
CDR3nt: TGTGCCAGCAGCTTACTGGGACGGGACAATTCACCCCTCCACTTT
CDR3aa: CASSLLGRDNSPLHF

abundance: -
j_gene: TRBJ2-3
d_gene: TRBD2
v_gene: TRBV7-2
CDR3nt: TGTGCCAGCAGCTTAGCATCGGGAGGTCTCACAGATACGCAGTATTTT
CDR3aa: CASSLASGGLTDTQYF

abundance: -
j_gene: TRBJ2-1
d_gene: -
v_gene: TRBV4-1
CDR3nt: TGCGCCAGCAGCCAGGGGCCTTCCAATGAGCAGTTCTTC
CDR3aa: CASSQGPSNEQFF

abundance: -
j_gene: TRBJ1-1
d_gene: -
v_gene: TRBV30
CDR3nt: TGTGCCTGGAACTTGGGACACCTGAACACTGAAGCTTTCTTT
CDR3aa: CAWNLGHLNTEAFF

abundance: -
j_gene: TRBJ1-4
d_gene: -
v_gene: TRBV10-3
CDR3nt: TGTGCCATCAGTGACGGAGGGGCGGGAGAAAAACTGTTTTTT
CDR3aa: CAISDGGAGEKLFF

abundance: -
j_gene: TRBJ1-6
d_gene: -
v_gene: TRBV21-1
CDR3nt: TGTGCCAGCAGCAAACCCTCGTTACAGGGGGCGTCGAATTCACCCCTCCACTTT
CDR3aa: CASSKPSLQGASNSPLHF

abundance: -
j_gene: TRBJ2-3
d_gene: TRBD1
v_gene: TRBV3-1/TRBV3-2
CDR3nt: TGTGCCAGCAGCCGTGGACAGGGGGAAAATACGCAGTATTTT
CDR3aa: CASSRGQGENTQYF

abundance: -
j_gene: TRBJ1-2
d_gene: TRBD1
v_gene: TRBV30
CDR3nt: TGTGCCTGGATTCCGGACAGGGGGTATGGCTACACCTTC
CDR3aa: CAWIPDRGYGYTF

abundance: -
j_gene: TRBJ2-1
d_gene: TRBD2
v_gene: TRBV6-5
CDR3nt: TGTGCCAGCAGTTACCCAGGCGGGAGGGCCTCGGATGAGCAGTTCTTC
CDR3aa: CASSYPGGRASDEQFF

abundance: -
j_gene: TRBJ2-1
d_gene: TRBD2
v_gene: TRBV4-3
CDR3nt: TGCGCCAGCAGCCAAGACCCCGGGACTAGCGGGATAGATGAGCAGTTCTTC
CDR3aa: CASSQDPGTSGIDEQFF

abundance: once
j_gene: TRBJ2-6
d_gene: -
v_gene: TRBV10-3
CDR3nt: TGTGCCATCAGTGAACGGGCGAACTCTGGGGCCAACGTCCTGACTTTC
CDR3aa: CAISERANSGANVLTF

abundance: -
j_gene: TRBJ1-2
d_gene: TRBD1
v_gene: TRBV7-2
CDR3nt: TGTGCCAGCAGCTTACACGGGACAGGGGGTGCCTATGGCTACACCTTC
CDR3aa: CASSLHGTGGAYGYTF

abundance: -
j_gene: TRBJ1-3
d_gene: -
v_gene: TRBV30
CDR3nt: TGTGCCTGGGGTGAAGGGTTCGGAAACACCATATATTTT
CDR3aa: CAWGEGFGNTIYF

abundance: -
j_gene: TRBJ1-2
d_gene: -
v_gene: TRBV7-9
CDR3nt: TGTGCCAGCAGCCCACCCAACCGGGACGCCAGAGACACCTTC
CDR3aa: CASSPPNRDARDTF

abundance: -
j_gene: TRBJ2-1
d_gene: -
v_gene: TRBV27
CDR3nt: TGTGCCAGCACCTTCAACCCGGGACCCACATACAATGAGCAGTTCTTC
CDR3aa: CASTFNPGPTYNEQFF

abundance: -
j_gene: TRBJ1-5
d_gene: -
v_gene: TRBV4-1
CDR3nt: TGCGCCAGCAGCCAAGACGGGAGGAGGCCCCAGCATTTT
CDR3aa: CASSQDGRRPQHF

abundance: -
j_gene: TRBJ2-5
d_gene: -
v_gene: TRBV5-5
CDR3nt: TGTGCCAGCAGCTCCCTGGGCAGGGCGGAAGAGACCCAGTACTTC
CDR3aa: CASSSLGRAEETQYF

abundance: once
j_gene: TRBJ2-7
d_gene: TRBD1
v_gene: TRBV5-1
CDR3nt: TGCGCCAGCAGGACCGGGACAGGGAATCGGAACGAGCAGTACTTC
CDR3aa: CASRTGTGNRNEQYF

abundance: -
j_gene: TRBJ2-7
d_gene: -
v_gene: TRBV4-2
CDR3nt: TGTGCCAGCAGCCAAGGCAGCGGCATAGCAGCGAACCCCTACGAGCAGTACTTC
CDR3aa: CASSQGSGIAANPYEQYF

abundance: -
j_gene: TRBJ2-5
d_gene: TRBD2
v_gene: TRBV6-5
CDR3nt: TGTGCCAGCGGCCGGACTAGCGGACAAGAGACCCAGTACTTC
CDR3aa: CASGRTSGQETQYF